The TCR beta chain described here comes from a study of a mutant IDH1 vaccine in newly diagnosed glioma (dated by TCRdb to the early 2020s). Broadly, across the study: Vaccination was initiated 4-6 weeks after radiotherapy alone, or concurrently with temozolomide cycles in the chemotherapy-containing groups. Of the 32 patients who were treated, around 60% were male and approximately 38% were female, and the mean age was roughly 40 years. Prior to enrollment, patients had been given standard therapy consisting of radiotherapy alone, temozolomide alone, or radiochemotherapy with temozolomide, with the combination given to most patients. The week-35 safety follow-up was designated visit V12, and the week-47 end of study was designated visit V13. Peripheral blood was collected at six visits: V03 (baseline), V05, V07, V10, V12 and V13. For exploratory analyses, longitudinal TCRB deep sequencing was carried out in 25 to 30 treated patients wherever samples were available. Overall study results and their limits: It was noted by the authors that analyses of patient blood samples could not be reproduced owing to sample limitations. PBMC samples for TCRB deep sequencing were selected based on availability. Vaccine-induced immune responses across multiple MHC alleles were detected in 80% to 95% of patients. Changes in the top peripheral T cell clonotypes picked up by TCRB sequencing did not appear to be linked to pseudoprogression.

The CDR3 holds 16 amino acids from the cysteine to the phenylalanine. CDR3 DNA is the only sequence kept; it has 48 bases, read in frame from the first base. V loses 5 bases of germline sequence and J loses 5 bases, and the interval between the two ends is 20 bases. For CDR1 and CDR2, the germline V gene lists SGHNT and YENEEA. Library method: the immunoSEQ multiplex PCR assay. The hsTCRB Kit was used according to the manufacturer's protocol to amplify rearranged TCR beta chain sequences. TCRB libraries were sequenced on an Illumina MiSeq. In the source study's methods: Demultiplexing, trimming and gene mapping were performed with the kit vendor's proprietary platform. The clones in this table, taken by TCRdb from immuneACCESS, are in-frame only. Not every clone is retained; where verified, under half of the shortfall comes from an unresolved V gene, and the cause of the rest is unknown. The DNA was the basis for D and trimming; V, J and clone size are from that table. The sample table lists about 32,000 clones, approximately 89% of them with a count of one. Of the sample, under 2.5% falls within the top ten clones.

The sample holds one count of this clone. Its cognate antigen has yet to be identified. Per-base quality was not reported, and no clone a single base away is much larger than it. Interpreted using the paper, the time point label stands for: week 47, end of study. Every vaccine dose consisted of 300 ug of a 20-mer mutant IDH1 peptide in Montanide, administered subcutaneously together with topical imiquimod. Across visits V03 through V10, patients got a total of eight vaccinations, given in weeks 1, 3, 5, 7, 11, 15, 19 and 23. Donors had newly diagnosed WHO grade 3 or 4 IDH1-mutant astrocytomas with loss of nuclear ATRX. The samples were drawn from NOA16, a multicentre, single-arm, open-label phase I trial in Germany that tested a mutant IDH1 peptide vaccine in humans for the first time. The DNeasy Blood and Tissue Kit was used to extract genomic DNA from EDTA blood for TCRB sequencing.

The specimen was PBMCs, collected from a glioma patient whose treatment included an IDH1 peptide vaccine. The chain uses TRBV11-3 and TRBJ2-3, with the D gene possibly TRBD1 or TRBD2, each one fitting 7 bases. This receptor was taken from a man aged 40-55 years with glioma. In nucleotide form, the sequence is TGTGCCAGCAGCCTCGGCTCAGGGGGGGCGGTAGATACGCAGTATTTT. Translated, it reads CASSLGSGGAVDTQYF. Full variable domain (CDR3 extended with the reference TRBV11-3 and TRBJ2-3 proteins): EAGVVQSPRYKIIEKKQPVAFWCNPISGHNTLYWYLQNLGQGPELLIRYENEEAVDDSQLPKDRFSAERLKGVDSTLKIQPAELGDSAVYLCASSLGSGGAVDTQYFGPGTRLTVL.